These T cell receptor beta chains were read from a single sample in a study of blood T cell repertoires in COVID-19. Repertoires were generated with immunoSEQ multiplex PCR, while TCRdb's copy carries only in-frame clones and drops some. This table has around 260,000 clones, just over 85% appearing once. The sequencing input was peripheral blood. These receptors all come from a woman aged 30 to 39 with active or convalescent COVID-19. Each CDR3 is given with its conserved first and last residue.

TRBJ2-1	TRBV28	CASRHRGTSGYNEQFF
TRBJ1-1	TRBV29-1	CSARHQGLPEAFF
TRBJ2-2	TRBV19	CASRPGQGGGELFF
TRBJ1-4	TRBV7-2	CASSPRRVDSNEKLFF
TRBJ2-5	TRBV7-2	CASSAMRETQYF
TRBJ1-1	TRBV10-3	CAIRRQPGQGTEAFF
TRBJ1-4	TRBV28	CASSLIRDINEKLFF
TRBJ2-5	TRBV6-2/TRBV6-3	CASSYPGVAGGSHQETQYF
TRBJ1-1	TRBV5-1	CASSWRGPNTEAFF
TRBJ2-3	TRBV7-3	CASSLSKLVSADTQYF
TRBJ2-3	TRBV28	CASSQTTSGADTQYF
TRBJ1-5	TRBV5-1	CASSPTPYSNQPQHF
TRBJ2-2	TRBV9	CASSVEPGGELFF
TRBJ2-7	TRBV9	CASSVGSGGSSEQYF
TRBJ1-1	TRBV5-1	CASSGNADTEAFF
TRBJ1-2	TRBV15	CATSRDRVSSGGYTF
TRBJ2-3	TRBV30	CAWSHADTQYF
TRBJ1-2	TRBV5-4	CASSLARGSGYTF
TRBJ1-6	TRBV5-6	CASSWGTTNSPLHF
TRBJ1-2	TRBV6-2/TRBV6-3	CASSPPGVQTTYYGYTF